What follows is one T cell receptor (beta chain) and its context. The antigen is not known. CDR1 and CDR2 (germline): SGHRS, YFSETQ. The CDR3 length is 13 residues. V lost 1 base, J lost 7 bases, and 11 bases lay in between. This sample is drawn from a study of regulatory T cells in long-lasting Graves disease. iRepertoire HTBI primers and Arm-PCR of CDR3 regions built TCR beta libraries. MiXCR, applied by TCRdb to the multiplex PCR reads, yields one record per CDR3 protein. The sample lists 450,000 or so distinct CDR3 sequences; less than 25% were seen once. Time point indicated: persistent/refractory GD, antithyroid drugs over 5 years with positive TRAb. PBMC-extracted RNA yielded the TCR library. Study-wide results and limits: Patients whose Graves' disease persisted exhibited lower TCR diversity than those newly diagnosed. Patients with persistent disease shared 2,741 public clonotypes, outpacing the roughly 1,000 shared by new patients. Favoring TRBV28, TRBJ1-2 and TRBJ2-5 was a feature seen in persistent disease.

The chain combines TRBV5-1 with TRBJ1-1; D is undetermined. Here the sequenced sample was peripheral blood mononuclear cells (PBMCs), taken when the disease was refractory, from a patient treated with antithyroid drugs. This TCR came from a female donor with Graves disease. The CDR3 region has the DNA TGCGCCAGCAGCTTGAGCTCAGTAGGTGAAGCTTTCTTT. It translates to CASSLSSVGEAFF. Supplemented by reference TRBV5-1 and TRBJ1-1, the full variable domain reads KAGVTQTPRYLIKTRGQQVTLSCSPISGHRSVSWYQQTPGQGLQFLFEYFSETQRNKGNFPGRFSGRQFSNSRSEMNVSTLELGDSALYLCASSLSSVGEAFFGQGTRLTVV.